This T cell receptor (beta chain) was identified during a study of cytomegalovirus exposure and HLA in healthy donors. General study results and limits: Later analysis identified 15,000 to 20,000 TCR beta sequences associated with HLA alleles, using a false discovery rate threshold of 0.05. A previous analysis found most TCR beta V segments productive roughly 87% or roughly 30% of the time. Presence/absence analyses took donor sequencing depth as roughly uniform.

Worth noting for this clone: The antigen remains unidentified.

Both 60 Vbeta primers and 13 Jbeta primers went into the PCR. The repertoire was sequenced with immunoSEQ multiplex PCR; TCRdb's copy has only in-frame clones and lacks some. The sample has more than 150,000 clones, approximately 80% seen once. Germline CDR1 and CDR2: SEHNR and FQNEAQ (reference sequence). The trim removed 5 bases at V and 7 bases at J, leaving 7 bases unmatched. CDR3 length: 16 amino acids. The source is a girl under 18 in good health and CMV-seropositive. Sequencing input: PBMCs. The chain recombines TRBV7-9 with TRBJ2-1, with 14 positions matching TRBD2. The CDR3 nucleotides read TGTGCCAGCAGCCCGGGACTAGCGGGAGTCGTAAATGAGCAGTTCTTC. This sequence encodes CASSPGLAGVVNEQFF.